Each of the 27 T cell receptor beta chains below was sequenced from the same sample in a study of cytomegalovirus exposure and HLA in healthy donors. The PCR was carried out with 60 Vbeta primers and 13 Jbeta primers. Measured with immunoSEQ multiplex PCR; TCRdb has only the in-frame clones, and not every one. The sample holds 150,000 to 200,000 clones; roughly 75% are singletons and the top ten take 1.9%. Input material: PBMCs. Source of these receptors: a woman in her 30s in good health and CMV-seronegative.

This chain links TRBV4-1 with TRBJ2-1, with 11 nucleotides matching TRBD2. Looked up from germline, CDR1 is MGHRA and CDR2 is YSYEKL. V gave up 1 base and J gave up 11 bases; unmatched junction bases: 16. The CDR3 loop spans 18 amino acids. This chain's CDR3 is CASSQVSQTSGVFRKQFF. CDR3 sequence (DNA): TGCGCCAGCAGCCAAGTAAGCCAGACTAGCGGGGTGTTTAGGAAGCAGTTCTTC.

The rearrangement joins TRBV6-1 to TRBJ2-5; tentatively, D is TRBD2 (5 bases). The germline V gene has CDR1 MNHNS and CDR2 SASEGT. The CDR3 runs to 14 residues. V lost 8 bases and J lost 2, with 15 bases in between. The CDR3 protein is CASREGQFQETQYF. CDR3 bases: TGTGCCAGCCGAGAGGGTCAGTTTCAAGAGACCCAGTACTTC.

This clone was seen a single time. The J gene is TRBJ2-1, the V gene TRBV7-9, with 8 nucleotides matching TRBD2. The CDR3 is 16 amino acids. Losses at the gene ends were 4 bases for V and 4 bases for J; bases not matched to a gene: 9. The germline CDR1 and CDR2 sequences are SEHNR and FQNEAQ (reference sequence). CDR3 nucleotides: TGTGCCAGCAGCTCGGGCTCGGGACTAGGGTACAATGAGCAGTTCTTC. The encoded protein is CASSSGSGLGYNEQFF.

CDR3: CAWRMTGGNTIYF. DNA of the CDR3: TGTGCCTGGAGGATGACAGGGGGAAACACCATATATTTT. This chain connects TRBV30 to TRBJ1-3; 7 bases agree with TRBD1. This CDR3 is 13 amino acids long. Per the germline V gene, CDR1 is GTSNPN and CDR2 is SVGIG (reference sequence). V lost 3 bases and J lost 4; bases outside the gene matches: 3.

The chain recombines TRBV12-5 with TRBJ1-5; no reliable D call. V dropped 1 base and J dropped 4 bases, with 5 bases sitting between them. CDR3 length equals 13 residues. Per the germline V gene, CDR1 is LGHNT and CDR2 is FRNRAP. The CDR3 loop reads CASGLETNQPQHF. The CDR3 DNA follows: TGTGCTAGTGGTTTGGAAACTAATCAGCCCCAGCATTTT.

V and J are TRBV30 and TRBJ1-2; no clear D. CDR1 and CDR2 (germline): GTSNPN, SVGIG (reference sequence). The CDR3 is 12 residues long. The V gene lost 4 bases and the J gene lost 10 bases, with 16 bases spanning the gap. CDR3 region: CAWTFARPAYTF. CDR3 coding DNA: TGTGCCTGGACTTTCGCCAGGCCGGCCTACACCTTC.

CDR3 in DNA: TGTGCCACCAGCGACGCGGGGGGTTACACAGATACGCAGTATTTT. Its protein product is CATSDAGGYTDTQYF. This sequence joins TRBV15 and TRBJ2-3; TRBD2 aligns across 8 bases. CDR3 length: 15 residues. V trimming: 5 bases; J trimming: 2 bases; junction bases outside the gene matches: 6. The germline gives CDR1 LNHNV, CDR2 YYDKDF (reference sequence).

The chain links TRBV5-1 to TRBJ2-1; D is uncertain. The CDR3 contains 14 residues. Germline CDR1 and CDR2: SGHRS and YFSETQ. V lost 1 base and J 8 bases, leaving 13 bases between the germline ends. The CDR3 reads CASSLFPSRYEQFF. CDR3 coding DNA: TGCGCCAGCAGCTTGTTCCCCTCTAGGTATGAGCAGTTCTTC.

V and J are TRBV7-9 and TRBJ2-1; D is undetermined. The V end was cut by 3 bases, the J end by 6 bases, with 9 bases between. The length of the CDR3 is 13 residues. CDR1 is SEHNR, CDR2 FQNEAQ, per germline (reference sequence). In nucleotides, the CDR3 is TGTGCCAGCAGCTTCCCGCCGGGCAATGAGCAGTTCTTC. Residues: CASSFPPGNEQFF. The full variable domain, rest sourced from reference TRBV7-9 and TRBJ2-1, is DTGVSQNPRHKITKRGQNVTFRCDPISEHNRLYWYRQTLGQGPEFLTYFQNEAQLEKSRLLSDRFSAERPKGSFSTLEIQRTEQGDSAMYLCASSFPPGNEQFFGPGTRLTVL.

The CDR3 loop is CASSIGNYNEQFF. Written as DNA, the CDR3 is TGTGCCAGTAGTATTGGCAACTACAATGAGCAGTTCTTC. The chain links TRBV19 to TRBJ2-1; no clear D. This CDR3 is 13 amino acids long. V dropped 3 bases and J dropped 3 bases, with 6 bases sitting between them. Germline loops: CDR1 LNHDA, CDR2 SQIVND (reference sequence).

This rearrangement joins TRBV19 to TRBJ1-5; 9 nucleotides align to TRBD1. The CDR3 has 14 amino acids. V lost 4 bases to trimming and J lost 4 bases; unmatched junction nucleotides: 2. Germline CDR1 and CDR2: LNHDA and SQIVND (reference sequence). The CDR3 region has the DNA TGTGCCAGTAGTAAGGGACAGGGAAATCAGCCCCAGCATTTT. Encoded protein: CASSKGQGNQPQHF.

In this sample, this clone turned up once. The CDR3 nucleotides are TGTGCCAGCAGCCTACCGGGACAGGGACGATCACCCCTCCACTTT. Translated, it gives CASSLPGQGRSPLHF. This chain links TRBV5-4 with TRBJ1-6, with 9 bases aligning to TRBD1. Germline values: CDR1 SGHNT, CDR2 YYREEE (reference sequence). Losses at the gene ends were 4 bases for V and 10 bases for J; bases not matched to a gene: 9. This CDR3 region has 15 residues.

The chain joins TRBV4-3 to TRBJ1-3, with 9 bases that match TRBD1. Germline V gene data show CDR1 as LGHNA and CDR2 as YSLEER. The CDR3 has 16 residues. V lost 2 bases, J lost 7 bases, and 9 bases stayed unmatched. CDR3 bases: TGCGCCAGCAGCCAACGCACCGGGACAGGGTGGAACACCATATATTTT. It is translated as CASSQRTGTGWNTIYF.

The chain uses TRBV4-2 and TRBJ1-1; 8 bases are shared with TRBD1. Trimming removed 0 bases from V and 5 bases from J; junction bases left unmatched: 5. Germline CDR1 LGHNA, CDR2 YNFKEQ. CDR3 length: 15 residues. CDR3 coding DNA: TGTGCCAGCAGCCAAGAACGACAGGGGAAGACTGAAGCTTTCTTT. This encodes CASSQERQGKTEAFF.

This sequence joins TRBV5-1 and TRBJ2-3, with a possible D match to TRBD2 (5 bases). The CDR3 runs to 15 residues. The germline V and J ends were trimmed by 2 bases and 0 bases, with 10 bases remaining between them. The germline CDR1 and CDR2 sequences are SGHRS and YFSETQ. Written as DNA, the CDR3 is TGCGCCAGCAGCTTTAGTGGGAGCAGCACAGATACGCAGTATTTT. Encoded protein: CASSFSGSSTDTQYF.

This clone was found a few times. The chain employs TRBV13 and TRBJ2-3; D gene uncertain. The CDR3 spans 14 residues. Germline V gene lookup returns CDR1 PRHDT and CDR2 FYEKMQ (reference sequence). The ends were cut back, 1 base at V and 4 bases at J, with 9 bases in the middle. The CDR3 reads CASSLVALADTQYF. CDR3 DNA: TGTGCCAGCAGCTTAGTTGCGTTGGCAGATACGCAGTATTTT. Full variable domain (outside the CDR3, taken from reference TRBV13 and TRBJ2-3): AAGVIQSPRHLIKEKRETATLKCYPIPRHDTVYWYQQGPGQDPQFLISFYEKMQSDKGSIPDRFSAQQFSDYHSELNMSSLELGDSALYFCASSLVALADTQYFGPGTRLTVL.

The CDR3 bases are TGTGCCAGCAGCTGGGCAGGGGCGCGGGGGAGCAATCAGCCCCAGCATTTT. Translation gives CASSWAGARGSNQPQHF. V usage is TRBV7-2 and J usage is TRBJ1-5; possibly TRBD1 for D (6 bases). This CDR3 is 17 amino acids long. V lost 4 bases and J lost 1, with 17 bases in between. CDR1 SGHTA and CDR2 FQGNSA come from the germline V gene.

The sample holds one count of this clone. The J gene is TRBJ2-3, the V gene TRBV9, with TRBD2 matching 9 bases. CDR1 SGDLS and CDR2 YYNGEE come from the germline V gene. The CDR3 loop spans 16 amino acids. Trimming cost V 1 base and J 2 bases; bases outside gene matches: 5. The CDR3 here is CASSVFSGGFTDTQYF. Written as DNA, the CDR3 is TGTGCCAGCAGCGTATTTAGCGGGGGTTTCACAGATACGCAGTATTTT.

This clone showed up just once. The chain recombines TRBV19 with TRBJ2-2; 7 bases are shared with TRBD2. Germline V gene data show CDR1 as LNHDA and CDR2 as SQIVND (reference sequence). The CDR3 covers 19 residues. V dropped 1 base and J dropped 1; count of bases not matched to a gene: 12. CDR3 in DNA: TGTGCCAGTAGTATAGGCGTCGGGGGGTCCCTTTTGAACACCGGGGAGCTGTTTTTT. Translating it yields CASSIGVGGSLLNTGELFF.

This clone occurred once. V and J are TRBV5-1 and TRBJ2-5; D unclear. CDR3 length: 14 amino acids. Germline V CDR1 and CDR2: SGHRS, YFSETQ. V lost 0 bases, J lost 0 bases, and 6 bases lay in between. CDR3 residues: CASSLGGHQETQYF. CDR3 coding DNA: TGCGCCAGCAGCTTGGGAGGCCACCAAGAGACCCAGTACTTC.

The chain recombines TRBV27 with TRBJ1-1; 10 bases are a match to TRBD1. After removal of 5 bases from V and 4 bases from J, the junction contained 16 bases not matched to a gene. CDR3 size: 18 residues. Germline loops: CDR1 MNHEY, CDR2 SMNVEV (reference sequence). CDR3 nucleotides: TGTGCCAGCAGTCTGACGCCGCCGGGACAGGGGAGGAGCACTGAAGCTTTCTTT. It is translated as CASSLTPPGQGRSTEAFF.

V is TRBV15 and J is TRBJ2-1; D may be TRBD2 (5 bases). CDR3 length: 14 residues. V lost 6 bases and J 0 bases, leaving 9 bases between the germline ends. CDR1 is LNHNV, CDR2 YYDKDF, per germline (reference sequence). CDR3 in DNA: TGTGCCACCAGGGACTTAAGCTCCTACAATGAGCAGTTCTTC. Amino acids: CATRDLSSYNEQFF.

This sequence joins TRBV2 and TRBJ2-7; 10 bases map to TRBD1. This CDR3 is 13 amino acids long. Trimming took 9 bases from V and 2 from J; bases not matched to a gene: 4. Germline CDR1 is SNHLY and CDR2 is FYNNEI. The CDR3: CARGGTGAYEQYF. The CDR3, as DNA: TGTGCCAGGGGAGGGACAGGGGCCTACGAGCAGTACTTC.

The J gene is TRBJ2-7, the V gene TRBV25-1; 8 bases line up with TRBD1. Germline CDR1 and CDR2: MGHDK and SYGVNS. V lost 6 bases to trimming and J lost 2 bases; unmatched junction nucleotides: 6. The CDR3 has 14 residues. In nucleotides, the CDR3 is TGTGCCAGCAGAGGGACAGGTGAGACCTACGAGCAGTACTTC. This encodes CASRGTGETYEQYF.

V and J are TRBV7-8 and TRBJ1-1, with D uncertain. Deletions cut 0 bases from V and 1 base from J, with 21 bases between. Germline V gene sequence: CDR1 SGHVS, CDR2 FQNEAQ. The CDR3 contains 19 residues. CDR3 sequence: CASSLASTPLTTGNTEAFF. Written as DNA, the CDR3 is TGTGCCAGCAGCTTAGCCTCAACCCCTCTTACGACTGGGAACACTGAAGCTTTCTTT.

V usage is TRBV9 and J usage is TRBJ1-1, with TRBD1 identical over 7 bases. The germline gives CDR1 SGDLS, CDR2 YYNGEE. The CDR3 length is 14 residues. The trim removed 6 bases at V and 4 bases at J, leaving 9 bases unmatched. CDR3 sequence (DNA): TGTGCCAGCACCCGGACAGGACAGAGCACTGAAGCTTTCTTT. It specifies CASTRTGQSTEAFF.

The chain recombines TRBV6-5 with TRBJ2-1; TRBD1 might be the D (5 bases). The germline V gene encodes CDR1 MNHEY and CDR2 SVGAGI. V was shortened by 2 bases and J by 3 bases, with 5 bases between the two germline ends. The CDR3 runs 13 residues. The CDR3 nucleotides are TGTGCCAGCAGTTACGACAGCTACAATGAGCAGTTCTTC. This encodes CASSYDSYNEQFF.